This T cell receptor beta chain was found in a study of blood T cell repertoires in COVID-19 (dated by TCRdb to the early 2020s). Regarding the research as a whole: Samples from collaborators originated in the United States, Italy and Spain and spanned both the acute and convalescent phases of COVID-19. The material from the prospective study consisted of cDNA or gDNA derived from T cells, B-cell-depleted T cells, or PBMCs. The dataset comprised deeply sampled blood TCRbeta repertoires from subjects exposed to, actively infected with, or recovered from COVID-19. A freely available public database, intended as a resource for researchers studying the immune response to SARS-CoV-2, is where the repertoires were released. The samples were drawn from two sources: the first 160 participants of the ongoing ImmuneRACE study, and 950 to 1,500 subjects contributed by 6 global collaborators. The sample metadata nearly always contained a de-identified subject ID, COVID-19 status, age in years and sex. Where available, HLA class I and class II types were taken from metadata supplied by the sample provider and were not determined by assay-based typing. Study-wide findings and limitations: Clinical and demographic metadata were provided uncurated, with the amount varying by source and participant.

One collaborating source in Seattle enrolled patients during active infection and followed them longitudinally through the course of disease. Whole blood was collected in K2EDTA tubes by collaborating institutions according to the institutions' own protocols. For TCRbeta analysis, collaborator samples were shipped as frozen whole blood, as isolated PBMCs, or as DNA extracted from either sample type. TCRbeta CDR3 regions were amplified from genomic DNA using the immunoSEQ Assay, a bias-controlled multiplex PCR. The paper's processing steps were these. The number of nucleated cells in each sample was estimated from the amplification of reference gene primers within the assay. Sequence reads were collapsed and filtered to measure the absolute abundance of every unique TCRbeta CDR3 rearrangement. For each sample, productive Simpson clonality was calculated by taking the square root of Simpson's diversity index across productive rearrangements. TCRdb carries this immuneACCESS record with in-frame sequences only. Its versions omit some clonotypes, under half of them owing to an unresolved V gene in the studies checked, with the rest unexplained. D and trimming were read from the DNA, whereas the V and J calls and clone size are those reported in that table. The sample table lists around 60,000 clones, roughly 83% of them with a count of one. About 9.4% of the sample is held by the ten biggest clonotypes.

About this clone itself: Its antigen is still unknown. Base qualities are not recorded, but no much larger clone differs from it by a single base.

V is cut back by 7 bases and J by 6 bases, with 12 bases in the junction unmatched. The CDR3 holds 14 amino acids from the cysteine to the phenylalanine. CDR3 DNA is the only sequence kept; it has 42 bases, read in frame from the first base. The germline V gene supplies CDR1 MDHEN and CDR2 SYDVKM. The material sequenced was peripheral blood. This receptor was identified in a man between 50 and 59 years old with COVID-19, enrolled during active disease. Recombination connected TRBV28 to TRBJ2-7; the central 7 bases match TRBD1. The CDR3 reads CASTQPPTGSEQYF. The DNA reads TGTGCCAGCACCCAGCCCCCGACAGGGAGCGAGCAGTACTTC.